The rows below give T cell receptor beta chains drawn from one sample of a study of CD8 T cells in Susac syndrome. TCRdb re-analysed the immunoSEQ multiplex PCR reads in MiXCR, keeping a single row per CDR3 protein. The sample shows 330,000 or so distinct CDR3 sequences, 89% of them seen only once. Sequencing was performed on CD8+ T cells from PBMCs. The source of these receptors is a human donor with multiple sclerosis. Each CDR3 is given with its conserved first and last residue. Each record gives: CDR3 length, D gene, clone size, V gene, J gene, CDR3 protein, CDR3 DNA. The D gene is left open where the match is weak. The listing skips clone size in some rows; elsewhere it reads once, few, many or a size class.

length: 13; D: NA; size: few; V: TRBV6-2/TRBV6-3; J: TRBJ2-7; CDR3: CASSVPGAYEQYF; DNA: TGTGCCAGCAGTGTCCCCGGAGCCTACGAGCAGTACTTC
length: 13; D: NA; size: NA; V: TRBV19; J: TRBJ2-1; CDR3: CASSISGYNEQFF; DNA: TGTGCCAGTAGTATCAGCGGCTACAATGAGCAGTTCTTC
length: 15; D: NA; size: NA; V: TRBV6-2/TRBV6-3; J: TRBJ2-5; CDR3: CASRTPGHGQETQYF; DNA: TGTGCCAGCAGGACTCCGGGACATGGGCAAGAGACCCAGTACTTC
length: 14; D: TRBD2; size: NA; V: TRBV6-5; J: TRBJ2-4; CDR3: CASSPGLARDIQYF; DNA: TGTGCCAGCAGTCCCGGACTAGCAAGGGACATTCAGTACTTC
length: 22; D: NA; size: NA; V: TRBV29-1; J: TRBJ2-1; CDR3: CSVAGQGFTGTSELGGYNEQFF; DNA: TGCAGCGTTGCCGGACAGGGGTTCACCGGGACTAGCGAACTAGGGGGCTACAATGAGCAGTTCTTC
length: 15; D: NA; size: NA; V: TRBV9; J: TRBJ2-7; CDR3: CASSVGAKSSYEQYF; DNA: TGTGCCAGCAGCGTAGGAGCGAAAAGCTCCTACGAGCAGTACTTC
length: 16; D: NA; size: NA; V: TRBV7-9; J: TRBJ2-7; CDR3: CASSPKEGPDLYEQYF; DNA: TGTGCCAGCAGTCCTAAGGAGGGCCCTGACCTCTACGAGCAGTACTTC
length: 16; D: TRBD2; size: NA; V: TRBV30; J: TRBJ2-1; CDR3: CAWSVSLAGTYNEQFF; DNA: TGTGCCTGGAGTGTAAGTCTAGCGGGTACCTACAATGAGCAGTTCTTC
length: 16; D: NA; size: few; V: TRBV10-3; J: TRBJ2-7; CDR3: CAIRDSGTRSSYEQYF; DNA: TGTGCCATCAGGGACTCCGGGACGCGCTCCTCCTACGAGCAGTACTTC
length: 15; D: NA; size: once; V: TRBV5-5; J: TRBJ2-7; CDR3: CASTEFAPLLEEQYF; DNA: TGTGCCAGCACCGAATTCGCACCCCTACTAGAGGAGCAGTACTTC
length: 15; D: NA; size: NA; V: TRBV5-6; J: TRBJ2-7; CDR3: CASSLDRTAAYEQYF; DNA: TGTGCCAGCAGCTTGGATCGGACAGCTGCCTACGAGCAGTACTTC
length: 16; D: TRBD2; size: NA; V: TRBV6-6; J: TRBJ2-3; CDR3: CASSYGTSSSTDTQYF; DNA: TGTGCCAGCAGTTACGGGACTAGCTCTAGCACAGATACGCAGTATTTT
length: 17; D: TRBD2; size: NA; V: TRBV5-3; J: TRBJ2-5; CDR3: CARSPGDLLAPQETQYF; DNA: TGTGCCAGAAGCCCCGGAGATTTACTAGCGCCCCAAGAGACCCAGTACTTC
length: 13; D: NA; size: NA; V: TRBV4-1; J: TRBJ1-2; CDR3: CASSQPTGYSYTF; DNA: TGCGCCAGCAGCCAACCTACAGGGTATAGCTACACCTTC
length: 16; D: TRBD1; size: NA; V: TRBV7-9; J: TRBJ2-7; CDR3: CASSLGVGDRGNEQYF; DNA: TGTGCCAGCAGCTTGGGGGTAGGGGACAGGGGTAACGAGCAGTACTTC
length: 13; D: NA; size: NA; V: TRBV27; J: TRBJ2-7; CDR3: CASSLSHLYEQYF; DNA: TGTGCCAGCAGTTTATCTCACCTATACGAGCAGTACTTC
length: 15; D: NA; size: NA; V: TRBV7-2; J: TRBJ1-4; CDR3: CASSLGLLAGEKLFF; DNA: TGTGCCAGCAGCTTAGGGCTACTGGCGGGCGAAAAACTGTTTTTT
length: 15; D: TRBD2; size: NA; V: TRBV7-9; J: TRBJ2-1; CDR3: CASSSLSGVDNEQFF; DNA: TGTGCCAGCAGCTCCCTTAGCGGGGTTGATAATGAGCAGTTCTTC
length: 16; D: NA; size: NA; V: TRBV24-1; J: TRBJ2-3; CDR3: CATSDLVSLPTDTQYF; DNA: TGTGCCACCAGTGATTTAGTCTCCCTACCGACAGATACGCAGTATTTT
length: 17; D: NA; size: once; V: TRBV7-2; J: TRBJ2-7; CDR3: CASSYSPSGGGNYEQYF; DNA: TGTGCCAGCAGCTACTCCCCCTCTGGGGGAGGTAACTACGAGCAGTACTTC
length: 11; D: NA; size: NA; V: TRBV6-2/TRBV6-3; J: TRBJ2-1; CDR3: CASSIAYEQFF; DNA: TGTGCCAGCAGTATAGCTTATGAGCAGTTCTTC
length: 16; D: NA; size: NA; V: TRBV2; J: TRBJ2-1; CDR3: CASKPASGARVSEQFF; DNA: TGTGCCAGCAAACCCGCCTCAGGGGCGCGGGTGAGTGAGCAGTTCTTC
length: 12; D: NA; size: once; V: TRBV29-1; J: TRBJ2-1; CDR3: CSEWSPGNEQFF; DNA: TGCAGCGAGTGGAGTCCAGGGAATGAGCAGTTCTTC
length: 15; D: TRBD1; size: NA; V: TRBV6-5; J: TRBJ2-5; CDR3: CASSSRQGYQETQYF; DNA: TGTGCCAGCAGTTCGCGACAGGGGTACCAAGAGACCCAGTACTTC
length: 13; D: TRBD1; size: NA; V: TRBV7-9; J: TRBJ2-5; CDR3: CASSMGTEETQYF; DNA: TGTGCCAGCAGCATGGGGACAGAGGAGACCCAGTACTTC
length: 15; D: NA; size: few; V: TRBV6-5; J: TRBJ2-3; CDR3: CASSYSKGSADTQYF; DNA: TGTGCCAGCAGTTACTCGAAGGGATCAGCAGATACGCAGTATTTT
length: 13; D: TRBD1; size: NA; V: TRBV6-2/TRBV6-3; J: TRBJ2-7; CDR3: CASRTGGSYEQYF; DNA: TGTGCCAGCAGGACAGGGGGCTCCTACGAGCAGTACTTC
length: 15; D: TRBD2; size: NA; V: TRBV6-2/TRBV6-3; J: TRBJ2-1; CDR3: CASNRISGTLPGQFF; DNA: TGTGCCAGCAATAGAATCAGCGGGACCCTCCCGGGGCAGTTCTTC
length: 16; D: TRBD2; size: few; V: TRBV4-1; J: TRBJ2-3; CDR3: CASSPLSGAHTDTQYF; DNA: TGCGCCAGCAGCCCCCTTAGCGGGGCCCACACAGATACGCAGTATTTT
length: 17; D: TRBD2; size: once; V: TRBV12-3/TRBV12-4; J: TRBJ2-7; CDR3: CASSPTSTSGDLYEQYF; DNA: TGTGCCAGCAGCCCCACATCCACTAGCGGGGACCTCTACGAGCAGTACTTC
length: 15; D: TRBD2; size: NA; V: TRBV20-1; J: TRBJ2-1; CDR3: CSARDTSGTYNEQFF; DNA: TGCAGTGCTAGAGATACTAGCGGGACCTACAATGAGCAGTTCTTC
length: 17; D: TRBD2; size: NA; V: TRBV14; J: TRBJ2-1; CDR3: CASSQALTSSLGDEQFF; DNA: TGTGCCAGCAGCCAAGCTCTGACTAGCTCCCTTGGGGATGAGCAGTTCTTC
length: 15; D: NA; size: once; V: TRBV5-1; J: TRBJ2-1; CDR3: CASSLDSTTYNEQFF; DNA: TGCGCCAGCAGCTTGGACAGTACTACCTACAATGAGCAGTTCTTC
length: 15; D: NA; size: NA; V: TRBV6-5; J: TRBJ2-1; CDR3: CASSHGLSSYNEQFF; DNA: TGTGCCAGCAGCCACGGGCTGAGCTCCTACAATGAGCAGTTCTTC
length: 13; D: NA; size: NA; V: TRBV7-9; J: TRBJ2-1; CDR3: CASSPRPYNEQFF; DNA: TGTGCCAGCAGTCCCAGGCCCTACAATGAGCAGTTCTTC
length: 12; D: NA; size: NA; V: TRBV7-9; J: TRBJ1-3; CDR3: CAGIGIGNTIYF; DNA: TGTGCCGGAATCGGGATTGGAAACACCATATATTTT
length: 11; D: NA; size: NA; V: TRBV14; J: TRBJ2-3; CDR3: CASSHGDTQYF; DNA: TGTGCCAGCAGCCACGGGGATACGCAGTATTTT
length: 16; D: NA; size: NA; V: TRBV12-3/TRBV12-4; J: TRBJ1-3; CDR3: CASSFVGKDSGNTIYF; DNA: TGTGCCAGCAGTTTTGTGGGGAAAGACTCTGGAAACACCATATATTTT
length: 14; D: NA; size: NA; V: TRBV30; J: TRBJ2-6; CDR3: CAWAPGAGANVLTF; DNA: TGTGCCTGGGCCCCCGGGGCTGGGGCCAACGTCCTGACTTTC
length: 15; D: TRBD1; size: NA; V: TRBV7-6; J: TRBJ2-3; CDR3: CASSSGTGVPDTQYF; DNA: TGTGCCAGCAGCTCCGGGACAGGGGTACCAGATACGCAGTATTTT
length: 11; D: NA; size: NA; V: TRBV2; J: TRBJ2-3; CDR3: CASMVGDTQYF; DNA: TGTGCCAGCATGGTCGGTGATACGCAGTATTTT
length: 12; D: NA; size: NA; V: TRBV7-9; J: TRBJ1-1; CDR3: CASSVAGTEAFF; DNA: TGTGCCAGCAGCGTTGCGGGAACTGAAGCTTTCTTT
length: 14; D: NA; size: NA; V: TRBV20-1; J: TRBJ2-5; CDR3: CSARGGGLIETQYF; DNA: TGCAGTGCTAGGGGAGGGGGCTTGATAGAGACCCAGTACTTC
length: 16; D: NA; size: once; V: TRBV30; J: TRBJ2-1; CDR3: CAWSGSGDGSYNEQFF; DNA: TGTGCCTGGAGCGGCTCCGGGGACGGCTCCTACAATGAGCAGTTCTTC
length: 15; D: TRBD1; size: NA; V: TRBV7-8; J: TRBJ1-1; CDR3: CASREARGGNTEAFF; DNA: TGTGCCAGCAGGGAGGCCAGGGGGGGGAACACTGAAGCTTTCTTT
length: 12; D: NA; size: few; V: TRBV19; J: TRBJ2-1; CDR3: CASSPQGSEQFF; DNA: TGTGCCAGTAGTCCGCAGGGCAGTGAGCAGTTCTTC
length: 14; D: TRBD1; size: NA; V: TRBV10-3; J: TRBJ1-5; CDR3: CAISGQGLVQPQHF; DNA: TGTGCCATCAGCGGACAGGGACTTGTTCAGCCCCAGCATTTT
length: 15; D: TRBD1; size: NA; V: TRBV10-3; J: TRBJ2-1; CDR3: CAISDPGQRYNEQFF; DNA: TGTGCCATCAGTGACCCGGGACAGCGGTACAATGAGCAGTTCTTC
length: 15; D: TRBD1; size: NA; V: TRBV27; J: TRBJ2-1; CDR3: CASSSTGVLYNEQFF; DNA: TGTGCCAGCAGTTCGACAGGGGTACTCTACAATGAGCAGTTCTTC
length: 20; D: TRBD1; size: NA; V: TRBV27; J: TRBJ2-1; CDR3: CASSRRPPAPDRDIYNEQFF; DNA: TGTGCCAGCAGTCGCCGACCCCCTGCTCCCGACAGGGATATATACAATGAGCAGTTCTTC
length: 14; D: NA; size: NA; V: TRBV5-1; J: TRBJ1-1; CDR3: CASSFSPVGTEAFF; DNA: TGCGCCAGCAGCTTTTCCCCGGTGGGCACTGAAGCTTTCTTT
length: 13; D: NA; size: NA; V: TRBV6-2/TRBV6-3; J: TRBJ2-2; CDR3: CASLEVDTGELFF; DNA: TGTGCCAGTCTGGAGGTCGACACCGGGGAGCTGTTTTTT
length: 17; D: TRBD1; size: NA; V: TRBV7-9; J: TRBJ1-3; CDR3: CASSSTTGTGSGNTIYF; DNA: TGTGCCAGCAGCTCAACGACCGGGACAGGGAGTGGAAACACCATATATTTT
length: 16; D: NA; size: NA; V: TRBV7-6; J: TRBJ1-1; CDR3: CASSLFPRAVNTEAFF; DNA: TGTGCCAGCAGCTTATTTCCTAGGGCAGTGAACACTGAAGCTTTCTTT
length: 15; D: NA; size: few; V: TRBV6-1; J: TRBJ2-1; CDR3: CASTPSGDTYNEQFF; DNA: TGTGCCAGCACCCCAAGCGGGGACACCTACAATGAGCAGTTCTTC
length: 17; D: NA; size: NA; V: TRBV14; J: TRBJ1-5; CDR3: CASSQDRGITDNQPQHF; DNA: TGTGCCAGCAGCCAAGATCGGGGAATCACAGACAATCAGCCCCAGCATTTT
length: 13; D: NA; size: NA; V: TRBV5-6; J: TRBJ1-2; CDR3: CASSSYPDYGYTF; DNA: TGTGCCAGCAGCTCATACCCCGACTATGGCTACACCTTC
length: 13; D: NA; size: NA; V: TRBV9; J: TRBJ2-4; CDR3: CASSVELGDIQYF; DNA: TGTGCCAGCAGCGTAGAACTTGGAGACATTCAGTACTTC